This note documents a single T cell receptor (beta chain) sequence. Its specific antigen is unknown. Base qualities are missing; no much larger clone stands one base away. To prepare the library, the immunoSEQ multiplex PCR assay was applied. For the multiplex PCR, a mixture combining 60 forward primers for TCR Vbeta segments and 13 reverse primers for TCR Jbeta segments was used. A multiplex PCR assay on genomic DNA amplified the CDR3 region of rearranged TCR beta genes. The amplified TCR beta libraries were sequenced on the Illumina HiSeq System as 87-base-pair reads. The original methods were these. In a later analysis, about 80 million unique TCR beta chains were counted across the roughly 670 repertoires, and roughly 11 million of these chains were shared by at least two donors. To remove PCR and sequencing errors, raw reads were error-corrected and collapsed into unique sequences using a nearest-neighbor algorithm that merged closely related sequences. V, D and J gene segments were assigned by aligning CDR3 sequences to IMGT reference sequences. Each retained sequence needed at least a six-nucleotide match to both a V gene segment and a J gene segment. Rearrangements were classified as productive when the CDR3 lacked stop codons and remained in frame with V and J, and all other rearrangements were classified as non-productive. Following IMGT convention, CDR3 was defined as the stretch from the second conserved V-encoded cysteine to the conserved J-encoded phenylalanine. The earlier analysis of fewer than 700 of the donors excluded sequences that lacked an unambiguous match to a single V gene segment. In an earlier analysis of roughly 600 of the donors, a V segment was called functional when productive rearrangements were above 56.7%, and segregating when the standard deviation between donors exceeded 5%. A statistical classification framework was built to diagnose cytomegalovirus status from the catalog of TCR beta chain sequences. In a later analysis, V and J genes were assigned by comparing TCR nucleotide sequences against IMGT/GENE-DB human TR gene sequences. In a later analysis, CDR3 sequences and most-parsimonious VDJ recombination scenarios were assigned using the TCRdist pipeline. In a later analysis, each TCR beta chain was defined by its CDR3 amino acid sequence together with its V-gene family, and reads lacking a unique V-gene family were excluded. A later analysis removed 600 or so highly shared, low-generation-probability nucleotide sequences to deal with suspected cross-contamination and a sequencing artifact. In a later analysis, a clonal expansion index was calculated for each public chain from normalized within-repertoire ranks of inferred template counts. Generation probabilities in a later analysis came from a VDJ recombination model fitted to out-of-frame rearrangements, and those results were checked against IGoR. Hypergeometric tests were used in a later analysis to score TCR-TCR, TCR-HLA and TCR-CMV co-occurrence, with a repertoire-size bias correction applied to the TCR pairs. False discovery rates were estimated in a later analysis by permuting HLA or CMV assignments 20 times. In a later analysis, co-occurring TCRs were grouped using DBSCAN, and TCRdist sequence similarity was added for clustering within HLA-allele-positive subsets. Repertoires with fewer than 30,000 or more than 120,000 public chains, plus five repertoires with anomalous nucleotide sharing, were excluded from co-occurrence clustering. The source is immuneACCESS, and TCRdb retained only in-frame sequences with V and J called. Part of the clones is not carried over; for the studies checked, unresolved V genes explain less than half of this, and the remainder is unexplained. The D gene and trimming were derived from the DNA, and the V and J assignments and clone size from that table. Here the sample has around 100,000 clones; about 60% occur a single time. The ten largest make up roughly 2% of the sample.

The sample comes from a study of cytomegalovirus exposure and HLA in healthy donors (dated by TCRdb to about 2017). For the wider study: In an earlier analysis of 550 to 750 of the donors, less than 350 Gb of sequence data and some 120 million unique TCR beta sequences from roughly 180 million T cells were reported. The study aimed to test whether signatures of past pathogen exposure could be identified by cataloging public T cell receptors. Among about 400 genotyped donors of the cohort, an average of roughly 230,000 unique TCR beta nucleotide sequences was sequenced per donor, of which about 19% were non-productive. An early release covering just under 650 HLA-typed donors comprised approximately 300 gigabases of sequencing data and around 86 million unique TCR sequences. To predict cytomegalovirus infection status, the study brought together high-throughput TCR immunosequencing, statistical association of individual TCRs with disease status, and machine learning. Rather than drawing on any new phenotypic data, the later analysis identified candidate immune exposures from TCR beta sequences and the way those sequences occurred across donors. Using immunosequencing, the study profiled T cell repertoires from fewer than 850 subjects and related those repertoires to cytomegalovirus serostatus. The number of typed donors differed by locus: about 620-640 for A, B, C, DRB1 and DQB1; some 540 for DQA1; approximately 610 for DPA1; and about 450 for DPB1. Roughly 5 DR-DQ haplotypes were treated as single units for association and clustering because of strong linkage in the cohort. To decide whether each TCR beta V gene segment behaved as functional or pseudogenic, an earlier analysis of fewer than 750 of the donors relied on high-throughput TCR beta sequencing. Donor age, sex, ethnicity and CMV serostatus were compiled together with the repertoire data. All discovery cohort repertoires had been generated using a single sequencing platform. Along with the roughly 610-subject first cohort, a separate validation cohort of over a hundred different subjects was used. Both class I and class II loci were covered by HLA typing, at four-digit resolution. A later genetic analysis used genome-wide SNP genotypes for about 55% of the 666 donors, treating that subset as a discovery cohort. In a later analysis, previously published TCR beta repertoires from about 640 donors were re-analyzed and high-resolution HLA genotyping was added so that TCR occurrence patterns could be studied. Among the 398 genotyped donors, around 81% belonged to the genetic ancestry cluster associated with self-reported Caucasian donors.

The cohort was made up of about 670 healthy bone marrow donors. At the time of sampling, every cohort member was nominally healthy, though immune exposures that went unrecorded were likely present. The donor tested CMV seronegative and was one of the 352 seronegative cohort members. A peripheral blood sample was provided by each donor, and peripheral blood mononuclear cells were used for TCR beta sequencing. The Qiagen DNeasy Blood Extraction Kit was used to extract genomic DNA from the blood cell samples. Reading the germline V gene (reference sequence) gives CDR1 SGHNT and CDR2 YYREEE. V gives up 0 bases and J gives up 8 bases, and the segment between their germline ends measures 9 bases. The CDR3 numbers 14 residues from cysteine through phenylalanine. Just CDR3 DNA is preserved here, 42 bases in frame from base 1. Paper-wide results and their limitations: It was suggested by the authors that the approach could potentially be generalized to other disease states and immunological phenotypes. In the study, 164 TCR beta chains were listed as associated with cytomegalovirus. Most CMV-associated TCR beta chains appeared to be HLA-restricted in a later analysis, and the HLA associations seemed to be driven largely by CMV exposure. For the cohort, immune exposure information was limited to CMV serostatus. A later analysis found that HLA-associated TCR beta chains were more clonally expanded and had lower generation probabilities than equally common non-associated chains. Several of the top co-occurrence clusters appeared to be linked to parvovirus B19, influenza, CMV and Epstein-Barr virus, according to a later analysis. When HLA alleles, especially DR and DQ, strongly co-occurred, TCR associations were difficult to assign to individual alleles. Fewer than 20 rarely observed V segments, including chromosome 9 orphons, were excluded from the earlier analysis of several hundred of the donors because counts were too low. An earlier analysis of approximately 530 of the donors showed that most TCR beta V segments appeared in productive rearrangements either about 90% or about 30% of the time, which broadly matched IMGT annotations. A further reported finding was that TCR beta sequences accurately predicted the HLA-A and HLA-B alleles for most subjects in the first cohort. HLA typing was unavailable for some donors at each locus, so association tests used only the typed subset. In vitro tests confirmed that a few of the cytomegalovirus-associated TCR beta chains recognize cytomegalovirus antigens. In a later genetic analysis, a missense DCLRE1C variant was associated with V-gene and J-gene trimming of TCR beta chains, and the association was replicated in an independent cohort. A later genetic analysis reported fewer N-insertions in productive TCRs among donors in an Asian-associated ancestry cluster than the approximately 700-donor mean. While some public TCRs were present in many individuals, most TCR sequences turned up only very rarely across donors. The classifier was reported to diagnose cytomegalovirus status with high specificity and sensitivity in both the original cohort and the validation cohort. Because the 87-base-pair reads could not distinguish some IMGT-functional V segments, including TRBV6-2 and TRBV6-3, those segments were excluded. In a later analysis, the rate of TCR association differed among HLA loci, with DRB1 alleles having the most associated TCRs and HLA-C alleles having the fewest. Correlated functional status among segregating V segments might be attributable to linkage disequilibrium, but an unknown experimental factor could not be ruled out. A group of highly shared sequence variants was considered likely to be a technical artifact of the sequencing pipeline. This cohort had only TCR beta chains sequenced, and the lack of alpha or paired-chain data limited which features could be detected. Sequencing depth was assumed to be roughly uniform across donors in the presence/absence analyses, though that assumption may not hold. In a later analysis, some 17,000 TCR beta sequences were associated with specific HLA alleles at a false discovery rate of 0.05.

The specimen was PBMCs. Rearrangement joined TRBV5-4 to TRBJ1-6; 5 matching bases give a weak D call of TRBD1. This clonotype was sampled from a woman aged 25-40 years in good health and CMV-seronegative. The CDR3 protein sequence reads: CASSLGGRDSPLHF. The DNA reads TGTGCCAGCAGCTTGGGGGGGAGGGATTCACCCCTCCACTTT.